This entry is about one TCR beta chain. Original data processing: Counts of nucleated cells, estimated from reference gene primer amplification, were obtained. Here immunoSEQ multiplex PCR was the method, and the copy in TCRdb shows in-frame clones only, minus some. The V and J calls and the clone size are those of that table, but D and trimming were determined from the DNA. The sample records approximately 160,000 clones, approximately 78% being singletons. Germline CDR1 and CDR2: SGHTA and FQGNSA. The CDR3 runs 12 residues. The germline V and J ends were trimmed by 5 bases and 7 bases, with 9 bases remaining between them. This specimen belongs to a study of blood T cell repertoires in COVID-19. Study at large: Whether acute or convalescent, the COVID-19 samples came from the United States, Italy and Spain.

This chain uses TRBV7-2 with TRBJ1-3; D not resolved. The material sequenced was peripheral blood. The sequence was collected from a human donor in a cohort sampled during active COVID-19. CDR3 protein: CASSAQLNTIYF. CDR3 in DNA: TGTGCCAGCAGCGCACAATTGAACACCATATATTTT.